This entry lists 3 T cell receptor beta chains sequenced from one sample in a study of T-cell reconstitution after alpha-beta-depleted transplantation in children. Unique molecular identifiers tagged the TCRbeta library. TCRdb ran MiXCR on the PCR reads and lists one entry per CDR3 protein. The table records some 200,000 distinct CDR3 sequences, more than 7.5% of them present only once. The sequencing here drew on PBMCs from the stem cell graft donor, taken from the stem cell graft. These TCRs come from a human donor who donated a stem cell graft to a child with SCID.

Ten or more counts support this clonotype. The chain has TRBV2 and TRBJ2-7; D gene uncertain. CDR1 SNHLY and CDR2 FYNNEI come from the germline V gene. The CDR3 totals 14 residues. V lost 4 bases and J 0 bases, leaving 10 bases between the germline ends. In DNA form, the CDR3 reads TGTGCCAGCAGTGGTGATACCAGCTCCTACGAGCAGTACTTC. Translated: CASSGDTSSYEQYF.

Many counts were recorded for this clonotype. V and J are TRBV20-1 and TRBJ1-1, with D uncertain. This CDR3 contains 13 residues. Germline lookup yields CDR1 DFQATT and CDR2 SNEGSKA (reference sequence). The CDR3 DNA sequence: TGCAGGGCTTCCACCGCCTTGAACACTGAAGCTTTCTTT. Its translation: CRASTALNTEAFF.

This clonotype appeared many times. The chain recombines TRBV20-1 with TRBJ2-1; tentatively, D is TRBD1 or TRBD2 (6 bases each). The length of the CDR3 is 16 residues. Germline V gene lookup returns CDR1 DFQATT and CDR2 SNEGSKA (reference sequence). V lost 0 bases and J lost 0, with 12 bases in between. CDR3 loop: CSARDYGGGSYNEQFF. Written as DNA, the CDR3 is TGCAGTGCTAGAGATTACGGAGGGGGCTCCTACAATGAGCAGTTCTTC.